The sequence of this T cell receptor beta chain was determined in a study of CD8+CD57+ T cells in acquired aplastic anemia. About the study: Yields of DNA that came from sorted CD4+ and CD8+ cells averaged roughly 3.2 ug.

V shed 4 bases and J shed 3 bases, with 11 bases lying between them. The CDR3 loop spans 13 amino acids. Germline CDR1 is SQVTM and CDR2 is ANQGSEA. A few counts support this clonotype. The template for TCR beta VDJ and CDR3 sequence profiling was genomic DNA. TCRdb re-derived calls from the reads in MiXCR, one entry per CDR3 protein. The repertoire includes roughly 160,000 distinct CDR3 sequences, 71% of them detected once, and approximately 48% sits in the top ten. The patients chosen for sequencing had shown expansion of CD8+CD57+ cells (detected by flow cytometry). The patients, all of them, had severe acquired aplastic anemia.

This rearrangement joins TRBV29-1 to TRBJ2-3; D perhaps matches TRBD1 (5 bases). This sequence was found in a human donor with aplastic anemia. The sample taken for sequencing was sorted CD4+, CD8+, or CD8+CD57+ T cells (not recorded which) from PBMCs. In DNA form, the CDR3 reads TGCAGCGTTGCTGGCAGGGTAACAGATACGCAGTATTTT. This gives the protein CSVAGRVTDTQYF.